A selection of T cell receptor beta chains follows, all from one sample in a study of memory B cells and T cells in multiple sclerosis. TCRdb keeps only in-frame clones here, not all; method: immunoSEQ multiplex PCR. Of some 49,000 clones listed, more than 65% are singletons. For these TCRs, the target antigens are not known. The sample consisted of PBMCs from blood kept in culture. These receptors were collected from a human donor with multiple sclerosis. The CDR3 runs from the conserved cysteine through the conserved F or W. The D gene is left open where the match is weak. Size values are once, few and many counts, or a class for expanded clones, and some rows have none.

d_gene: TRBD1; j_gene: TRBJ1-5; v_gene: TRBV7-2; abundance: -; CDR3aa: CASSSGTGMNQPQHF; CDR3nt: TGTGCCAGCAGTTCCGGGACAGGAATGAATCAGCCCCAGCATTTT
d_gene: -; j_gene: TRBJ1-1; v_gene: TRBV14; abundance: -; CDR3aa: CASSQQLNTEAFF; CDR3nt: TGTGCCAGCAGCCAACAGCTGAACACTGAAGCTTTCTTT
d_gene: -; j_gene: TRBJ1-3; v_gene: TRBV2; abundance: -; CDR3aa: CASGSRDLTGNTIYF; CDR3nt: TGTGCCAGTGGGAGCAGGGATCTAACCGGAAACACCATATATTTT
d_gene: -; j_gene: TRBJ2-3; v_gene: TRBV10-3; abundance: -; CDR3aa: CAISDSRGPDTQYF; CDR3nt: TGTGCCATCAGTGATAGCAGGGGCCCAGATACGCAGTATTTT
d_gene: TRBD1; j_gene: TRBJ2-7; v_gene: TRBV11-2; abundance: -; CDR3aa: CASRTLDRAYEQYF; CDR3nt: TGTGCCAGCAGAACCTTGGACAGGGCGTACGAGCAGTACTTC
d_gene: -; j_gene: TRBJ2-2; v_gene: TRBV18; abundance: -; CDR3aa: CASSPQAENTGELFF; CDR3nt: TGTGCCAGCTCACCACAAGCCGAGAACACCGGGGAGCTGTTTTTT
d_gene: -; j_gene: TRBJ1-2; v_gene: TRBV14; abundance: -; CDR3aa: CASSLLPSDFYGYTF; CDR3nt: TGTGCCAGCAGCCTCTTACCCTCCGACTTCTATGGCTACACCTTC
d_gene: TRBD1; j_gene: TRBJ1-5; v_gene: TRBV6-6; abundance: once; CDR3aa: CASGQGTARLAPQHF; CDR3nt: TGTGCCAGCGGTCAGGGGACAGCTCGGCTTGCGCCCCAGCATTTT
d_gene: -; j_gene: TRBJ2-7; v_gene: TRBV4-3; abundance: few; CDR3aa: CASSQAPGGQGDYEQYF; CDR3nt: TGCGCCAGCAGCCAAGCTCCAGGGGGGCAGGGGGACTACGAGCAGTACTTC
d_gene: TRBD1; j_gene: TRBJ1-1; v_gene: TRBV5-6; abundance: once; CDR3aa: CASSSYKARDSPEAFF; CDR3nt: TGTGCCAGCAGCTCCTACAAGGCCCGGGACAGCCCTGAAGCTTTCTTT
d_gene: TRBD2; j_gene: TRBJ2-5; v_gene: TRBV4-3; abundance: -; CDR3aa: CASSQDRTSGQETQYF; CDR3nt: TGCGCCAGCAGCCAAGATCGGACTAGCGGGCAGGAGACCCAGTACTTC
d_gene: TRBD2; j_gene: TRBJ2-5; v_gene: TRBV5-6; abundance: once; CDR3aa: CASSATGTSGKETQYF; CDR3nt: TGTGCCAGCAGCGCCACCGGGACTAGCGGGAAAGAGACCCAGTACTTC
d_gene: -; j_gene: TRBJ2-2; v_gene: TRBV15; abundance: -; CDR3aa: CATSRDPWTGELFF; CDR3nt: TGTGCCACCAGCAGAGATCCCTGGACCGGCGAGCTGTTTTTT
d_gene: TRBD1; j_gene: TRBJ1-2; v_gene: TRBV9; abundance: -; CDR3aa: CASSAGQGDFYGYTF; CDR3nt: TGTGCCAGCAGCGCTGGACAGGGTGATTTCTATGGCTACACCTTC
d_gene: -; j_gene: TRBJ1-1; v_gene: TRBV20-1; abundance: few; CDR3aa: CSAIPPSEAFF; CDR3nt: TGCAGTGCTATCCCGCCCTCCGAAGCTTTCTTT
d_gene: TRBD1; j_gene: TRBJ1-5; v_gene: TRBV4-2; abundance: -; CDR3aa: CASSQEGQGAIQPQHF; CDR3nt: TGTGCCAGCAGCCAAGAAGGCCAGGGGGCGATTCAGCCCCAGCATTTT
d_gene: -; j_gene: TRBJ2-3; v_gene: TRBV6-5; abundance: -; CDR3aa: CASSVRGGETDTQYF; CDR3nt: TGTGCCAGCAGTGTTAGAGGTGGTGAAACAGATACGCAGTATTTT
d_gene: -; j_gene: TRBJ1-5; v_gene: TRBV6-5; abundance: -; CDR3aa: CASSSTGARNQPQHF; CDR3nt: TGTGCCAGCAGTTCCACGGGGGCCCGCAATCAGCCCCAGCATTTT
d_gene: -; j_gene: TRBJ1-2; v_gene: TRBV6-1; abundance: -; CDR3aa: CASRSGLDVYGYTF; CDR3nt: TGTGCCAGCAGATCGGGACTCGATGTCTATGGCTACACCTTC
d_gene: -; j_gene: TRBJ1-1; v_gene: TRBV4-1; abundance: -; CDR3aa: CASSQGITEAFF; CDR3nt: TGCGCCAGCAGCCAGGGGATCACTGAAGCTTTCTTT
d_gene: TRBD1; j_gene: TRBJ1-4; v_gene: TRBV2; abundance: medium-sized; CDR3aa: CASTGTGLKLFF; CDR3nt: TGTGCCAGCACCGGGACAGGCCTTAAACTGTTTTTT
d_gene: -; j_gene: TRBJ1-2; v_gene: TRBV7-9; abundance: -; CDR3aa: CASSLEGLGFYGYTF; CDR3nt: TGTGCCAGCAGCTTAGAGGGGCTGGGGTTCTATGGCTACACCTTC
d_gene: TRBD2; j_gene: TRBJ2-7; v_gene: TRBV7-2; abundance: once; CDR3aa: CASSLPSGRGSSYEQYF; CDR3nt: TGTGCCAGCAGCCTACCTTCGGGGAGGGGTAGCTCCTACGAGCAGTACTTC
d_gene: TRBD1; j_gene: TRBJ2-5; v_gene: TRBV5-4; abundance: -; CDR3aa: CASTKGQGEETQYF; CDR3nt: TGTGCCAGCACGAAAGGACAGGGAGAAGAGACCCAGTACTTC
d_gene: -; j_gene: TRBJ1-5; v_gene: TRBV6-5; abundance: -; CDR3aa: CASRINSNQPQHF; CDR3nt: TGTGCCAGCAGAATCAATAGCAATCAGCCCCAGCATTTT
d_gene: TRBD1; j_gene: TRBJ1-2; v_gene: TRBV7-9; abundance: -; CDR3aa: CASEAFSGTGNYGYTF; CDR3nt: TGTGCCAGCGAAGCCTTCTCCGGGACAGGGAACTATGGCTACACCTTC
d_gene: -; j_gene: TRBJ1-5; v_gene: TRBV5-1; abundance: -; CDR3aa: CASSTDPGSGQPQHF; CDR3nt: TGCGCCAGCAGCACGGACCCAGGGAGTGGGCAGCCCCAGCATTTT
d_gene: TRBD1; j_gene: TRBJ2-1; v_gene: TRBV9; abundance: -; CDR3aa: CASSGTGVANEQFF; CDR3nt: TGTGCCAGCAGCGGGACAGGGGTCGCCAATGAGCAGTTCTTC
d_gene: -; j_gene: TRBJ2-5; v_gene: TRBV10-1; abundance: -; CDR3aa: CASSEAGNHDETQYF; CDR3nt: TGCGCCAGCAGTGAAGCGGGTAACCACGACGAGACCCAGTACTTC
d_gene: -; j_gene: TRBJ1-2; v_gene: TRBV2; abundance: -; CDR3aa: CASSDNRANYGYTF; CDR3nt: TGTGCCAGCAGTGATAACAGAGCTAACTATGGCTACACCTTC
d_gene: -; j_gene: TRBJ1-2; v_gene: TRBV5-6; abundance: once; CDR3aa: CASSLTAGYGYTF; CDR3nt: TGTGCCAGCAGCTTGACCGCAGGATATGGCTACACCTTC
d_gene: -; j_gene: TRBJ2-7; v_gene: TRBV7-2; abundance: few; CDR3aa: CASSLSRGEQYF; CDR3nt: TGTGCCAGCAGCTTAAGTAGGGGGGAGCAGTACTTC
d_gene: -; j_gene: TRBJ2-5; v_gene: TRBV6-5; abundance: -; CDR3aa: CASRPFVLLEETQYF; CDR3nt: TGTGCCAGCAGGCCGTTTGTATTGTTAGAAGAGACCCAGTACTTC
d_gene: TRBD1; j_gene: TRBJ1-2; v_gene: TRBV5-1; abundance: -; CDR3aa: CASSLGTVEGYTF; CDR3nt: TGCGCCAGCAGCTTAGGGACAGTGGAGGGCTACACCTTC
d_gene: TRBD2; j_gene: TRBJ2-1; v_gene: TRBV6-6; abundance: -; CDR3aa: CASSHSGGNNEQFF; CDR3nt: TGTGCCAGCAGTCATAGCGGGGGCAACAATGAGCAGTTCTTC
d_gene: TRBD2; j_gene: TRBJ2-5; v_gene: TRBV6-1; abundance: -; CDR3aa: CASNLGGVATQYF; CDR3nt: TGTGCCAGCAATCTGGGGGGGGTGGCGACCCAGTACTTC
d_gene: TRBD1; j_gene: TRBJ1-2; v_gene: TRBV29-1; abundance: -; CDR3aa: CSVDQGQGARGYTF; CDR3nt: TGCAGCGTTGATCAGGGACAGGGGGCACGTGGCTACACCTTC